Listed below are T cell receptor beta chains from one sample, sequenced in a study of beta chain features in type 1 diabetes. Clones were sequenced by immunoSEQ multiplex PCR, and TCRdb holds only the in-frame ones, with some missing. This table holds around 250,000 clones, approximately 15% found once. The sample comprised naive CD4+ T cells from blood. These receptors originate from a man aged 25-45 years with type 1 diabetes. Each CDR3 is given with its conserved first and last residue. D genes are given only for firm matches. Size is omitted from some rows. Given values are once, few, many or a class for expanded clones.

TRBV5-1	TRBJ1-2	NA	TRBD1	TGCGCCAGCAGCTTACCGGACAGGGACAGCTATGGCTACACCTTC	CASSLPDRDSYGYTF
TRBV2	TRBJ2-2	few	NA	TGTGCCAGCACGGAGGGAAGCGGGGAGCTGTTTTTT	CASTEGSGELFF
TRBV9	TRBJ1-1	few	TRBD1	TGTGCCAGCAGCGGACAGGGCATGAACACTGAAGCTTTCTTT	CASSGQGMNTEAFF
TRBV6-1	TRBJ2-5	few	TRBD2	TGTGCCAGCAGTGAATCGGTTAGCGGGATATCGGGGACCCAGTACTTC	CASSESVSGISGTQYF
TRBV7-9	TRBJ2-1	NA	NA	TGTGCCAGCAGCCCTGAGCGGGAGCAGTTCTTC	CASSPEREQFF
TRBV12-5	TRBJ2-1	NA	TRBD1	TGTGCTAGTGGTTTGGACAGGGGGGACATCTACAATGAGCAGTTCTTC	CASGLDRGDIYNEQFF
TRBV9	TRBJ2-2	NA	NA	TGTGCCAGCTCCCCGGAGCGGACCGGGGAGCTGTTTTTT	CASSPERTGELFF
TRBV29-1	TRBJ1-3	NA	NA	TGCAGCGCCCTTACAAGCTCTGGAAACACCATATATTTT	CSALTSSGNTIYF
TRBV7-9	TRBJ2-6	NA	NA	TGTGCCAGCAGCTTCTTTGCTGGGGCCAACGTCCTGACTTTC	CASSFFAGANVLTF
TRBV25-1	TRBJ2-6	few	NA	TGTGCCAGCAGTGGAGAGGGCTCTGGGGCCAACGTCCTGACTTTC	CASSGEGSGANVLTF
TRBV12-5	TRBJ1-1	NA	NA	TGTGCTAGTGGTTTGGGCCCGGACAGCCGTCCTTTCTTT	CASGLGPDSRPFF
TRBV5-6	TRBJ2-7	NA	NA	TGTGCCAGCAGCTTGCACCCTAGCGCGAGCTCCTACGAGCAGTACTTC	CASSLHPSASSYEQYF
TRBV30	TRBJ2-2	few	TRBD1	TGTGCCTCGGACAGGACCGCCGGGGAGCTGTTTTTT	CASDRTAGELFF
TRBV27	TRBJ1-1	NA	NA	TGTGCCAGCAGTTTACGGGGGGGGTTCGAAGCTTTCTTT	CASSLRGGFEAFF
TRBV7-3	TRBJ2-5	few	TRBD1	TGTGCCAGCAGCTCGCGGACAGGCCAACAAGAGACCCAGTACTTC	CASSSRTGQQETQYF
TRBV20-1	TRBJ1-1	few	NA	TGCAGGGCTAGCGTATTCACTGAAGCTTTCTTT	CRASVFTEAFF
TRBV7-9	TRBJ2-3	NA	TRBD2	TGTGCCACCGCGGGAGGGACGGTGATTTTGACAGATACGCAGTATTTT	CATAGGTVILTDTQYF
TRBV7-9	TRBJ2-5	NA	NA	TGTGCCAGCAGCTTAGGCACCGTCGGGACCCAGTACTTC	CASSLGTVGTQYF
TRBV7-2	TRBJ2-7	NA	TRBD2	TGTGCCAGCAGCCCAGGGAGGGGCGACGAGCAGTACTTC	CASSPGRGDEQYF
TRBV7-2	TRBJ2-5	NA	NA	TGTGCCAGCAGCCGGGGACACTTCCAAGAGACCCAGTACTTC	CASSRGHFQETQYF
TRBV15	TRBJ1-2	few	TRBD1	TGTGCCACCAGCCGAGGACAGGGGGGCTATGGCTACACCTTC	CATSRGQGGYGYTF
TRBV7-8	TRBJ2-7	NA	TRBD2	TGTGCCAGCAGCTTAGCGGGCCTAGCGGAGAACACCTACGAGCAGTACTTC	CASSLAGLAENTYEQYF
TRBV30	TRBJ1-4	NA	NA	TGTGCCTGGACCCGTCGGGGGAGTGAAAAACTGTTTTTT	CAWTRRGSEKLFF
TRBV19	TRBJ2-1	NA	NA	TGTGCCAGTAGACCCTATTCGAGGGCGGCTGAGCAGTTCTTC	CASRPYSRAAEQFF
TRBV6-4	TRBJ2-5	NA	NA	TGTGCCAGCAGCGCAGGGTGGCAAGAGACCCAGTACTTC	CASSAGWQETQYF
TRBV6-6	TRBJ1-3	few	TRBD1	TGTGCCAGCAGTTACTCCCGGGACAGAGGAAACACCATATATTTT	CASSYSRDRGNTIYF
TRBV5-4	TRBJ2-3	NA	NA	TGTGCCAGCAGCGCCCTGGACAGTGCAAAAGGAGATACGCAGTATTTT	CASSALDSAKGDTQYF
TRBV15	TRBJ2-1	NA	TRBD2	TGTGCCACCAGCAGAGTTCGAGCGGGAGGGACGAATGAGCAGTTCTTC	CATSRVRAGGTNEQFF
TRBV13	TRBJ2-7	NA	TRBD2	TGTGCCAGCAGCTTAGCGACCAGCGGGAGGGCCTTGAACGAGCAGTACTTC	CASSLATSGRALNEQYF
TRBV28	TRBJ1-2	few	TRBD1	TGTGCCAGCAGCTCCGGGACAGGGTCCTATGGCTACACCTTC	CASSSGTGSYGYTF